This T cell receptor (beta chain) was retrieved from a study of blood T cell repertoires in COVID-19. CDR3 length: 14 residues. V lost 2 bases, J lost 4 bases, and 3 bases stayed unmatched. Germline V gives CDR1 SEHNR, CDR2 FQNEAQ (reference sequence). Assay: immunoSEQ multiplex PCR; the TCRdb copy retains only in-frame clones and omits some. Of some 240,000 clones in the sample, roughly 75% were seen once. The chain has TRBV7-9 and TRBJ2-3; 7 nucleotides agree with TRBD1. Material: peripheral blood. The origin of this receptor is a woman in her 70s with acute or convalescent COVID-19. CDR3 region: CASSLSQGADTQYF. For the CDR3, the DNA is TGTGCCAGCAGCTTAAGCCAGGGGGCAGATACGCAGTATTTT.